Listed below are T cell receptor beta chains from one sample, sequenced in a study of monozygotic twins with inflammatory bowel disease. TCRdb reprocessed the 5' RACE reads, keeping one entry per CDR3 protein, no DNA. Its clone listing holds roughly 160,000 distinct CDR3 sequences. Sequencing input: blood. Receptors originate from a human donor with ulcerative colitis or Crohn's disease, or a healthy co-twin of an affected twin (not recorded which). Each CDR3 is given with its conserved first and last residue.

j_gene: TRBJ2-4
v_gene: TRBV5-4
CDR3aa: CASSLDRSADIQYF

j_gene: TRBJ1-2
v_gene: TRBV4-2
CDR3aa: CASSQEDRDFYAGYTF

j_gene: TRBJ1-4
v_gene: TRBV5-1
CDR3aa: CASSPHHVRQGYNEEKLFF

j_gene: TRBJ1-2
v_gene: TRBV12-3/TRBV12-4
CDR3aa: CASSLPQQDGYTF

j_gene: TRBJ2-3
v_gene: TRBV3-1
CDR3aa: CASSQESVASTDTQYF

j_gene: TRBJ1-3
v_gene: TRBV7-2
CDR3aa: CASSSPGRTGNTIYF

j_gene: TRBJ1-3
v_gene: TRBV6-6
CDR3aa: CASAIGNTIYF

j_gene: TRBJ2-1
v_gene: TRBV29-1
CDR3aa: CSVVRGGAGNEQFF

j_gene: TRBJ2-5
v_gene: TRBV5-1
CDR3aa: CASSLAIGVQETQYF

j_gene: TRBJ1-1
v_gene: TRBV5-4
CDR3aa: CASSPLDSTEAFF

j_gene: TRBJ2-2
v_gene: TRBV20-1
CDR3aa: CSARDFGKGVTGELFF

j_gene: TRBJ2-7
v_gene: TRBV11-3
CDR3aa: CASSPGQSSYEQYF

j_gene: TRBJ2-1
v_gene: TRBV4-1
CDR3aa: CASSKQQGASTYNEQFF

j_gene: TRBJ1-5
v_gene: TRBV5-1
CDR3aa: CASSLDGVQPQHF

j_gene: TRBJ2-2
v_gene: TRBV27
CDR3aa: CASSLSGDDTGELFF

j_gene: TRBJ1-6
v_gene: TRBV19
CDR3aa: CASNDRDIRSPLHF

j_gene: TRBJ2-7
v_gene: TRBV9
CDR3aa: CASSMGGNTYEQYF

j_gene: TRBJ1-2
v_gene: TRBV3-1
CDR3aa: CASSQDWDRPGYTF

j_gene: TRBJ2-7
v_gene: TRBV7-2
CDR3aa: CASSPRRDRNYEQYF

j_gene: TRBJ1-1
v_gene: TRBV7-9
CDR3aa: CASSLFSGNTEAFF

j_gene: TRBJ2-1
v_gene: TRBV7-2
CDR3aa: CASSLSTGQHNEQFF

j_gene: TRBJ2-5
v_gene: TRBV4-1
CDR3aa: CASSQVTEGSYQETQYF

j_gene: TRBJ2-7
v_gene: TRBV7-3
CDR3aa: CASSLNYGYEQYF

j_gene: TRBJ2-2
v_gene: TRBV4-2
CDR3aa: CASSQRGAMTGELFF

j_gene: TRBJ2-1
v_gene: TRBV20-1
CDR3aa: CSARTRGRFYNEQFF

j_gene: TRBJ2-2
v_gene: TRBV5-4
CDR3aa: CASSLSTGRDTGELFF

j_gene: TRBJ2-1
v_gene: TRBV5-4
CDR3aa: CASSLDPARNEQFF

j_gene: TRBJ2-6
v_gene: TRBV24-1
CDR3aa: CATGVGANVLTF

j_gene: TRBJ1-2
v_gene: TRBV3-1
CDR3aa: CASSHWTGPANYGYTF

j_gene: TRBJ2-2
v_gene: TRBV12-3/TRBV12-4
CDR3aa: CASSLELLNTGELFF

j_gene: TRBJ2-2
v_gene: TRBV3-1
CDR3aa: CASSQGDSTTGELFF

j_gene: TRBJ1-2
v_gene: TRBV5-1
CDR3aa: CASSFGTDYGYTF

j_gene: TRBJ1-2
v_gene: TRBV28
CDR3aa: CASSFPGGGYTF

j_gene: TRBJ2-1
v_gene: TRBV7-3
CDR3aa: CASSPSGVNEQFF

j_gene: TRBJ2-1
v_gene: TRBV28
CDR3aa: CASTPGNNEQFF

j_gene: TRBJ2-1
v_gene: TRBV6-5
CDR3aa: CASSYGLHNEQFF

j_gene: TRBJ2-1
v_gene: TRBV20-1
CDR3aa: CSARARRGGGGNEQFF

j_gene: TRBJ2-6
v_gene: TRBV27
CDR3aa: CASSLSRGGPGANVLTF

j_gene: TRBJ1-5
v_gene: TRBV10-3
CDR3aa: CAISEPEDRGRNQPQHF

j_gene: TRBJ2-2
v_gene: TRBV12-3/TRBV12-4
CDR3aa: CASSVRGANTGELFF

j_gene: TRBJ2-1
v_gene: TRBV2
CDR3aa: CASSETGLGYEQFF

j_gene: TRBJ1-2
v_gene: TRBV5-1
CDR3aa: CASSIGDYPGYGYTF

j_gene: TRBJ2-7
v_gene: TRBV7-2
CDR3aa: CASSLNRALPYEQYF

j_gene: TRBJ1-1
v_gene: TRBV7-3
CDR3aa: CASSPGIGRGNTEAFF

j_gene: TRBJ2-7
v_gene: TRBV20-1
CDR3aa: CSARSVAGMGYEQYF

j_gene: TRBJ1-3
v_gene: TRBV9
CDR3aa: CASSTSGSGNTIYF

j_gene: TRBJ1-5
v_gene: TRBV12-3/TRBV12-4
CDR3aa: CASSPQGANNQPQHF

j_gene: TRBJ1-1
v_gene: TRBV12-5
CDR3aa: CASGFYPRTEAFF

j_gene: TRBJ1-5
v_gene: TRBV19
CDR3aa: CASSDRGLLNQPQHF

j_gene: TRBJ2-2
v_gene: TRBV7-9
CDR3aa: CASWSRVDTGELFF

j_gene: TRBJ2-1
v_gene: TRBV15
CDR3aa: CATSRDSGIGEQFF

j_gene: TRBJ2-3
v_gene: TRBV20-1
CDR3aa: CSASGAGSGATDTQYF

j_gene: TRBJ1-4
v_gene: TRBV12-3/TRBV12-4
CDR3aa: CASRAGFNEKLFF

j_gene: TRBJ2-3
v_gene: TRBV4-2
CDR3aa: CASSRTGDTDTQYF

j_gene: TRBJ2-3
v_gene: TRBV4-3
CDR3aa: CASSQGTAPGDTQYF

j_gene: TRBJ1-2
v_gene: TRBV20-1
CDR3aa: CSARQGSGYTF

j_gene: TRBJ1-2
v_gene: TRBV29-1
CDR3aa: CSAGEGPGGYTF